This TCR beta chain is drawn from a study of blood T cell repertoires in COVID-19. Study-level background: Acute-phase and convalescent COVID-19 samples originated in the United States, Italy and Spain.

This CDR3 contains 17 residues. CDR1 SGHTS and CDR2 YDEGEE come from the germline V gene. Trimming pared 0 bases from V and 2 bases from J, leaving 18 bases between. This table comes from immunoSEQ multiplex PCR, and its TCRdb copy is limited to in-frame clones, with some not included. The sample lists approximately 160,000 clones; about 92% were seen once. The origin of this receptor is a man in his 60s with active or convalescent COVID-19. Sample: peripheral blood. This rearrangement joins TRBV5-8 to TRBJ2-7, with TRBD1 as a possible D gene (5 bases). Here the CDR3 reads CASSLGFSDTPTYEQYF. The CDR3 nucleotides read TGTGCCAGCAGCTTGGGATTTTCGGACACGCCGACCTACGAGCAGTACTTC. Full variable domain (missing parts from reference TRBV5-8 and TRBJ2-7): EAGVTQSPTHLIKTRGQQATLRCSPISGHTSVYWYQQALGLGLQFLLWYDEGEERNRGNFPPRFSGRQFPNYSSELNVNALELEDSALYLCASSLGFSDTPTYEQYFGPGTRLTVT.